What follows are 21 T cell receptor beta chains derived from one specimen sequenced in a study of a mutant IDH1 vaccine in newly diagnosed glioma (dated by TCRdb to 2020 to 2022). The time point label here, explained by the study, means: week 5, during vaccination. Each vaccine dose, consisting of 300 ug of a 20-mer mutant IDH1 peptide in Montanide, was administered subcutaneously with topical imiquimod. No antigen has been assigned to these receptors. Library creation used the immunoSEQ multiplex PCR assay. As stored in TCRdb, this immuneACCESS dataset retains in-frame rearrangements with V and J assigned. A fraction of the clones does not appear; measured against another copy, unresolved V genes explain less than half of the discrepancy, and the remainder lacks a known reason. Here the sample has 30,000 to 45,000 clones; about nine tenths occur a single time. 2% to 3% of the sample lies in the top ten.

The sample here was PBMCs, taken from a glioma patient whose treatment included an IDH1 peptide vaccine. Source of these receptors: a man between 50 and 59 years old with glioma.

The chain combines TRBV29-1 with TRBJ1-1, with D possibly being TRBD1 (5 bases). The CDR3 loop spans 12 amino acids. Trimming shortened V by 2 bases and J by 5 bases, and 9 bases separated the two germline ends. CDR1 and CDR2 (germline): SQVTM, ANQGSEA. The CDR3 loop is CSVERDRTEAFF. The DNA for the CDR3 is TGCAGCGTTGAAAGGGACCGGACTGAAGCTTTCTTT.

CDR3 DNA: TGTGCCAGCAGCTGGGGGGGGTACCAAGAGACCCAGTACTTC. The encoded protein is CASSWGGYQETQYF. The rearrangement joins TRBV7-8 to TRBJ2-5, with TRBD2 matching over 7 bases. V shed 4 bases, J shed 0 bases, and the junction held 2 bases outside the gene matches. This CDR3 region has 14 residues. Germline values: CDR1 SGHVS, CDR2 FQNEAQ.

The CDR3 is CASSPTQETQYF. In DNA, the CDR3 is TGCGCCAGCAGCCCCACCCAAGAGACCCAGTACTTC. This sequence joins TRBV5-1 and TRBJ2-5; D ambiguous. The V end lost 4 bases, the J end lost 1 base, and 5 bases lay between the germline ends. The CDR3 covers 12 residues. The germline V gene encodes CDR1 SGHRS and CDR2 YFSETQ.

V is TRBV7-9 and J is TRBJ2-1; 7 bases are a match to TRBD2. Germline values: CDR1 SEHNR, CDR2 FQNEAQ (reference sequence). This CDR3 has 12 residues. V lost 5 bases, J lost 9 bases, and 4 bases stayed unmatched. The CDR3: CASSASGGEQFF. CDR3 sequence (DNA): TGTGCCAGCAGCGCCTCGGGGGGTGAGCAGTTCTTC.

J is TRBJ2-7 and V is TRBV9, with 11 positions matching TRBD2. This CDR3 spans 17 amino acids. V trimming: 4 bases; J trimming: 7 bases; junction bases outside the gene matches: 16. The germline gives CDR1 SGDLS, CDR2 YYNGEE. The CDR3 nucleotides are TGTGCCAGCAGCCGATGGGGGAGACTAGCGGGGCCGGGAGAGCAGTACTTC. Its protein is CASSRWGRLAGPGEQYF.

CDR3 region: CASSPKTGVFSYEQYF. DNA for the CDR3: TGTGCCAGCTCACCGAAAACCGGGGTCTTCTCCTACGAGCAGTACTTC. The rearrangement links TRBV18 to TRBJ2-7; tentatively, D is TRBD2 (5 bases). Trimming shortened V by 3 bases and J by 0 bases, and 15 bases separated the two germline ends. This CDR3 comprises 16 residues. Germline V gives CDR1 KGHSH, CDR2 LQKENI.

This clone was observed a few times. The CDR3 spells CASSGRGRRGTEAFF. CDR3 coding DNA: TGCGCCAGCAGCGGACGGGGTCGCAGGGGGACTGAAGCTTTCTTT. J is TRBJ1-1 and V is TRBV10-1, with TRBD1 matching over 7 bases. CDR3 length equals 15 residues. The V gene's germline CDR1 is WNHNN and CDR2 SYGVQD (reference sequence). The V and J ends lost 6 bases and 5 bases, in that order; junction bases with no gene match: 12.

The chain employs TRBV7-9 and TRBJ2-2; D possibly corresponds to TRBD2 (7 bases). Per germline, CDR1 SEHNR and CDR2 FQNEAQ (reference sequence). Trimming took 5 bases from V and 3 from J, leaving 19 bases between them. This CDR3 spans 17 amino acids. CDR3: CASSPLGGQGHTGELFF. The CDR3 DNA follows: TGTGCCAGCAGCCCGTTGGGAGGGCAGGGGCACACCGGGGAGCTGTTTTTT.

The V call is TRBV6-4, the J call TRBJ2-4; D remains unclear. Germline V lookup: CDR1 MRHNA, CDR2 SNTAGT. The ends were cut back, 4 bases at V and 8 bases at J, with 15 bases in the middle. The CDR3 covers 14 residues. The CDR3 loop is CASSGAPDGDIQYF. DNA for the CDR3: TGTGCCAGCAGTGGGGCGCCAGATGGGGACATTCAGTACTTC.

This clone was picked up one time. This chain uses TRBV5-5 with TRBJ2-6; D is possibly TRBD2 (5 bases). The CDR3 is 15 amino acids. Trimming took off 0 bases at V and 2 bases at J, with 6 bases between the two ends. Germline assignment: CDR1 SGHKS and CDR2 YYEKEE (reference sequence). The CDR3, as DNA: TGTGCCAGCAGCTTGGGAGGGCCTGGGGCCAACGTCCTGACTTTC. It encodes CASSLGGPGANVLTF.

The count of this clone is one. As DNA, the CDR3 is TGTGCCAGCAGTTTAACCGGACAGGGGAATTCACCCCTCCACTTT. Translation gives CASSLTGQGNSPLHF. The chain links TRBV28 to TRBJ1-6; TRBD1 aligns across 9 bases. This CDR3 region has 15 residues. CDR1 is MDHEN and CDR2 is SYDVKM in the germline V gene. V shed 2 bases and J 7 bases; nucleotides not matched to a gene: 3. The full variable domain, its missing parts supplied by reference TRBV28 and TRBJ1-6, is DVKVTQSSRYLVKRTGEKVFLECVQDMDHENMFWYRQDPGLGLRLIYFSYDVKMKEKGDIPEGYSVSREKKERFSLILESASTNQTSMYLCASSLTGQGNSPLHFGNGTRLTVT.

The V gene is TRBV5-4, the J gene TRBJ1-1; D call uncertain. The CDR3 has 13 residues. Trimming removed 3 bases at V and 1 base at J, with 7 bases between. Germline V lookup: CDR1 SGHNT, CDR2 YYREEE (reference sequence). CDR3 in amino acids: CASSSEGNTEAFF. CDR3 sequence (DNA): TGTGCCAGCAGCTCTGAAGGGAACACTGAAGCTTTCTTT.

The V gene is TRBV2, the J gene TRBJ1-5; TRBD1 is a possible D gene (5 bases). V was trimmed by 7 bases and J by 3 bases, leaving 16 bases between them. CDR3 length equals 15 residues. From germline, CDR1 is SNHLY and CDR2 FYNNEI. CDR3 in DNA: TGTGCCAGCACGGCCCTCAGGACACCCAATCAGCCCCAGCATTTT. Encoded protein: CASTALRTPNQPQHF.

DNA of the CDR3: TGTGCCAGCTCCCGTTTCTCTGGGGCCAACGTCCTGACTTTC. This sequence encodes CASSRFSGANVLTF. The chain uses TRBV28 and TRBJ2-6; no firm D call. The V gene's germline CDR1 is MDHEN and CDR2 SYDVKM. The CDR3 covers 14 residues. V gave up 8 bases and J gave up 0 bases, with 8 bases separating them.

This clone occurred a few times. The chain recombines TRBV28 with TRBJ1-5, with D possibly matching TRBD1 (6 bases). Trimming cost V 4 bases and J 6 bases, with 13 bases left between them. The germline CDR1 and CDR2 sequences are MDHEN and SYDVKM. CDR3 length: 14 amino acids. The CDR3 here is CASSSYRAGQPQHF. The CDR3 DNA is TGTGCCAGCAGTTCATACAGGGCGGGTCAGCCCCAGCATTTT.

This clone was detected a few times. The chain links TRBV30 to TRBJ2-5; D is unclear. Germline V CDR1 and CDR2: GTSNPN, SVGIG (reference sequence). CDR3 length: 15 amino acids. The V and J ends lost 2 bases and 4 bases respectively, with 17 bases between them. This CDR3 reads CAWSPYSSPGETQYF. CDR3 nucleotides: TGTGCCTGGAGTCCGTACTCCTCTCCAGGAGAGACCCAGTACTTC. The full variable domain, completed using reference TRBV30 and TRBJ2-5, is SQTIHQWPATLVQPVGSPLSLECTVEGTSNPNLYWYRQAAGRGLQLLFYSVGIGQISSEVPQNLSASRPQDRQFILSSKKLLLSDSGFYLCAWSPYSSPGETQYFGPGTRLLVL.

Regarding this clone: The same CDR3 also results from other DNA sequences found in this sample. The CDR3 sequence: CASSFQGQQNTEAFF. CDR3 nucleotides: TGTGCCAGCTCCTTTCAGGGACAGCAGAACACTGAAGCTTTCTTT. This chain joins TRBV18 and TRBJ1-1, with 7 positions matching TRBD1. There are 15 residues in the CDR3. CDR1 is KGHSH, CDR2 LQKENI, per germline. Losses at the gene ends were 6 bases for V and 1 base for J; bases not matched to a gene: 8.

The chain carries TRBV9 and TRBJ1-6; D unresolved. There are 19 residues in the CDR3. The ends were cut back, 0 bases at V and 7 bases at J, with 23 bases in the middle. Germline CDR1 is SGDLS and CDR2 is YYNGEE. The CDR3 protein is CASSVDGREGSMRNSPLHF. CDR3 DNA: TGTGCCAGCAGCGTAGATGGTCGAGAGGGTTCTATGCGGAATTCACCCCTCCACTTT.

This clone was found once. This rearrangement joins TRBV7-9 to TRBJ2-6, with D unresolved. Trimming removed 5 bases from V and 0 bases from J, with 11 bases in between. This CDR3 region has 16 residues. Per germline, CDR1 SEHNR and CDR2 FQNEAQ (reference sequence). CDR3 sequence reads: CASSPQAGSGANVLTF. The DNA for the CDR3 is TGTGCCAGCAGCCCCCAGGCCGGCTCTGGGGCCAACGTCCTGACTTTC.

CDR3 in DNA: TGTGCCGTCTCACGAGGACAGGGGTTCGAGCAGTACTTC. This translates into CAVSRGQGFEQYF. The J gene is TRBJ2-7, the V gene TRBV27; TRBD1 matches at 9 bases. Germline assignment: CDR1 MNHEY and CDR2 SMNVEV (reference sequence). The CDR3 loop spans 13 amino acids. Germline trimming cut 11 bases from V and 6 bases from J; bases unmatched to any gene: 11.

This chain links TRBV6-6 with TRBJ1-5; possible D gene TRBD1, 5 bases. CDR1 is MNHNY, CDR2 SVGAGI, per germline (reference sequence). The V and J ends lost 7 bases and 3 bases respectively, with 10 bases between them. The CDR3 loop spans 13 amino acids. The DNA for the CDR3 is TGTGCCAGCAAGGGACTCGACAATCAGCCCCAGCATTTT. Translated: CASKGLDNQPQHF.